These T cell receptor beta chains were read from a single sample in a study of cytomegalovirus exposure and HLA in healthy donors. Produced via immunoSEQ multiplex PCR; TCRdb's table is partial and in-frame only. The top ten hold around 0.8% of the sample, which has a few hundred thousand clones, 80% to 90% seen once. The sample consisted of PBMCs. The receptors stem from a woman between 18 and 29 years old in good health and CMV-seronegative. The CDR3 runs from the conserved cysteine through the conserved F or W. Each record gives: D gene, clone size, V gene, J gene, CDR3 protein, CDR3 DNA. D genes are given only for firm matches. Expanded clones are given a class, and other clones once, few, many or no size at all.

d_call: TRBD2; clone_size: NA; v_call: TRBV18; j_call: TRBJ2-7; cdr3_aa: CASSPQLADPYEQYF; cdr3_nt: TGTGCCAGCTCACCACAACTAGCGGACCCCTACGAGCAGTACTTC
d_call: NA; clone_size: once; v_call: TRBV2; j_call: TRBJ2-7; cdr3_aa: CASRRDLSNEQYF; cdr3_nt: TGTGCCAGCCGGCGGGACCTTAGCAACGAGCAGTACTTC
d_call: TRBD1; clone_size: few; v_call: TRBV19; j_call: TRBJ2-7; cdr3_aa: CASMGQGTYEQYF; cdr3_nt: TGTGCCAGTATGGGACAGGGGACCTACGAGCAGTACTTC
d_call: TRBD1; clone_size: NA; v_call: TRBV7-3; j_call: TRBJ2-2; cdr3_aa: CASSRTGTGYTGELFF; cdr3_nt: TGCGCCAGCAGCCGTACCGGGACAGGTTACACCGGGGAGCTGTTTTTT
d_call: NA; clone_size: once; v_call: TRBV28; j_call: TRBJ2-7; cdr3_aa: CASSTEGRADPYEQYF; cdr3_nt: TGTGCCAGCAGTACTGAAGGGCGGGCCGATCCCTACGAGCAGTACTTC
d_call: TRBD1; clone_size: once; v_call: TRBV27; j_call: TRBJ2-7; cdr3_aa: CASSSPQGQGAYEQYF; cdr3_nt: TGTGCCAGCAGTTCCCCCCAGGGACAGGGGGCCTACGAGCAGTACTTC
d_call: NA; clone_size: few; v_call: TRBV9; j_call: TRBJ2-2; cdr3_aa: CASSVGHTNTGELFF; cdr3_nt: TGTGCCAGCAGCGTAGGCCACACGAACACCGGGGAGCTGTTTTTT
d_call: NA; clone_size: NA; v_call: TRBV25-1; j_call: TRBJ1-1; cdr3_aa: CASSDPRGGNTEAFF; cdr3_nt: TGTGCCAGCAGTGACCCTCGGGGGGGGAACACTGAAGCTTTCTTT
d_call: TRBD1; clone_size: NA; v_call: TRBV27; j_call: TRBJ1-5; cdr3_aa: CASTPGQGNQPQHF; cdr3_nt: TGTGCCAGCACCCCGGGACAGGGGAATCAGCCCCAGCATTTT
d_call: NA; clone_size: once; v_call: TRBV7-9; j_call: TRBJ1-1; cdr3_aa: CASSAGVTEAFF; cdr3_nt: TGTGCCAGCAGCGCGGGGGTTACTGAAGCTTTCTTT